A selection of T cell receptor beta chains follows, all from one sample in a study of human T cells and chemical hapten exposure. Each CDR3 protein is one row after TCRdb ran MiXCR on the 5' RACE reads. The sample lists approximately 140,000 distinct CDR3 sequences, around 4% occurring once. The receptors shown here come from a female donor in good health. Both conserved end residues are part of each CDR3. D genes are given only for firm matches. Size is stated for part of the rows, as once, few or many counts, or as a class when the clone is expanded.

clone size,J gene,D gene,V gene,CDR3 protein,CDR3 DNA
many,TRBJ1-4,TRBD1,TRBV7-2,CASSPDRDTNEKLFF,TGTGCCAGCAGCCCAGACAGGGATACTAATGAAAAACTGTTTTTT
few,TRBJ2-3,TRBD2,TRBV24-1,CATSDPGLAGGITQYF,TGTGCCACCAGTGATCCGGGACTAGCGGGGGGGATTACGCAGTATTTT
many,TRBJ2-7,TRBD1,TRBV6-1,CASSWGTGDEQYF,TGTGCCAGCAGCTGGGGTACAGGGGACGAGCAGTACTTC
many,TRBJ2-2,.,TRBV10-3,CAIRGVDTGELFF,TGTGCCATCAGAGGGGTGGACACCGGGGAGCTGTTTTTT
many,TRBJ1-2,.,TRBV20-1,CSARARKGDGYTF,TGCAGTGCTAGAGCCCGGAAGGGGGATGGCTACACCTTC
many,TRBJ2-7,TRBD1,TRBV5-1,CASSPRQGWSEQYF,TGCGCCAGCAGCCCGCGACAGGGTTGGTCCGAGCAGTACTTC
many,TRBJ1-1,TRBD1,TRBV28,CASSLPDRENTEAFF,TGTGCCAGCAGTTTACCTGACAGGGAGAACACTGAAGCTTTCTTT
many,TRBJ1-1,TRBD1,TRBV12-3/TRBV12-4,CASTPTSGGAEAFF,TGTGCCAGCACCCCGACCTCAGGGGGTGCTGAAGCTTTCTTT
many,TRBJ1-6,.,TRBV2,CASSIDGPYNSPLHF,TGTGCCAGCAGTATCGATGGGCCTTATAATTCACCCCTCCACTTT
many,TRBJ2-7,.,TRBV21-1,CASSKAGGQGAFEQYF,TGTGCCAGCAGCAAAGCGGGGGGACAGGGGGCGTTCGAGCAGTACTTC
few,TRBJ2-2,.,TRBV4-2,CASSRPPLLATNTGELFF,TGTGCCAGCAGCCGCCCCCCTCTTCTAGCGACGAACACCGGGGAGCTGTTTTTT
many,TRBJ2-2,.,TRBV9,CASSVAAYTGELFF,TGTGCCAGCAGCGTAGCTGCGTACACCGGGGAGCTGTTTTTT
many,TRBJ2-3,.,TRBV25-1,CASSDGRGHRVDTQYF,TGTGCCAGCAGTGATGGGCGGGGACATCGGGTAGATACGCAGTATTTT
many,TRBJ1-6,TRBD1,TRBV4-3,CASSQGPPDRDSPLHF,TGCGCCAGCAGCCAGGGTCCACCAGACAGGGACTCACCCCTCCACTTT
many,TRBJ2-7,.,TRBV11-2,CASSFRPGQLKPHEQYF,TGTGCCAGCAGCTTCCGGCCAGGACAGCTAAAACCCCACGAGCAGTACTTC
many,TRBJ1-6,.,TRBV9,CASSVYTGSPLHF,TGTGCCAGCAGCGTGTACACAGGTTCACCCCTCCACTTT
.,TRBJ2-5,TRBD1,TRBV19,CASSTHPDRGETQYF,TGTGCCAGTAGTACCCATCCCGACAGGGGCGAGACCCAGTACTTC
many,TRBJ2-3,.,TRBV27,CASSLQGRNTDTQYF,TGTGCCAGCAGTTTACAGGGGAGGAACACAGATACGCAGTATTTT
many,TRBJ1-4,.,TRBV7-2,CASSVQGITNEKLFF,TGTGCCAGCAGCGTTCAAGGGATTACTAATGAAAAACTGTTTTTT
many,TRBJ1-1,TRBD1,TRBV4-3,CASSQIGQGGTEAFF,TGCGCCAGCAGCCAAATAGGACAGGGGGGCACTGAAGCTTTCTTT
many,TRBJ1-2,.,TRBV5-6,CASRIRGRDYGYTF,TGTGCCAGCAGGATACGGGGGAGAGACTATGGCTACACCTTC
many,TRBJ1-5,.,TRBV12-3/TRBV12-4,CASSFMYQPQHF,TGTGCCAGCAGTTTTATGTATCAGCCCCAGCATTTT
many,TRBJ2-3,.,TRBV7-8,CASSATGRGDTQYF,TGTGCCAGCAGCGCAACAGGGAGGGGAGATACGCAGTATTTT
few,TRBJ2-5,.,TRBV7-8,CASSFNLQETQYF,TGTGCCAGCAGCTTTAATTTACAAGAGACCCAGTACTTC
many,TRBJ2-1,.,TRBV20-1,CSAKREGAEQFF,TGCAGTGCTAAACGTGAAGGGGCTGAGCAGTTCTTC
few,TRBJ1-3,.,TRBV7-3,CASSCLGSRTIYF,TGTGCCAGCAGCTGTTTGGGTTCCCGCACCATATATTTT
many,TRBJ1-3,.,TRBV10-3,CAISESQGNTIYF,TGTGCCATCAGTGAGTCGCAGGGAAACACCATATATTTT
few,TRBJ2-1,.,TRBV7-2,CASSLVGYSYNEQFF,TGTGCCAGCAGCCTAGTAGGGTATTCCTACAATGAGCAGTTCTTC
many,TRBJ1-6,.,TRBV6-1,CASSDAPPSSYNSPLHF,TGTGCCAGCAGTGATGCCCCTCCGAGCTCCTATAATTCACCCCTCCACTTT
many,TRBJ1-6,TRBD1,TRBV9,CASSVDEGANYNSPLHF,TGTGCCAGCAGCGTAGATGAGGGGGCTAATTATAATTCACCCCTCCACTTT
many,TRBJ2-3,TRBD2,TRBV27,CASSLRWASGESTDTQYF,TGTGCCAGCAGTTTACGGTGGGCTAGCGGGGAATCCACAGATACGCAGTATTTT
many,TRBJ1-1,.,TRBV12-3/TRBV12-4,CASSRWTNTEAFF,TGTGCCAGCAGTCGATGGACGAACACTGAAGCTTTCTTT
many,TRBJ1-1,.,TRBV13,CASSLGQATMTTEAFF,TGTGCCAGCAGCTTAGGACAGGCAACCATGACAACTGAAGCTTTCTTT
many,TRBJ1-1,.,TRBV28,CASIRGRNTEAFF,TGTGCCAGCATAAGGGGGAGGAACACTGAAGCTTTCTTT
many,TRBJ2-2,TRBD1,TRBV11-3,CASSPRPLTGANTGELFF,TGTGCCAGCAGCCCGCGTCCGCTCACAGGGGCGAACACCGGGGAGCTGTTTTTT
many,TRBJ2-5,TRBD2,TRBV3-1,CASSQAGGGADQETQYF,TGTGCCAGCAGCCAAGCGGGGGGGGGCGCGGACCAAGAGACCCAGTACTTC
many,TRBJ1-1,.,TRBV20-1,CSAVRETVDLSFF,TGCAGTGCTGTCCGGGAAACAGTTGACTTGTCTTTCTTT
medium-sized,TRBJ2-1,.,TRBV7-2,CASSLFEQFF,TGTGCCAGCAGCCTGTTTGAGCAGTTCTTC
many,TRBJ2-3,.,TRBV7-6,CASTPRVTDTQYF,TGTGCCAGTACCCCCCGGGTCACAGATACGCAGTATTTT
many,TRBJ1-5,.,TRBV7-2,CASSLRGVDQPQHF,TGTGCCAGCAGCTTAAGAGGTGTGGATCAGCCCCAGCATTTT
.,TRBJ1-2,.,TRBV12-3/TRBV12-4,CASSLEGVYGDTF,TGTGCCAGCAGTTTAGAGGGTGTCTATGGCGACACCTTC
few,TRBJ2-3,.,TRBV3-1,CASSQVGSTTDTQYF,TGTGCCAGCAGCCAAGTTGGCAGTACCACAGATACGCAGTATTTT
few,TRBJ1-6,.,TRBV7-9,CASSSGRHSPLHF,TGTGCCAGCAGCTCGGGACGCCATTCACCCCTCCACTTT
many,TRBJ1-2,.,TRBV6-5,CASSRGEDSPRYGYTF,TGTGCCAGCAGCAGGGGAGAGGATTCTCCACGCTATGGCTACACCTTC
many,TRBJ2-2,TRBD2,TRBV20-1,CSARVVTSANTGELFF,TGCAGTGCTAGAGTCGTCACTAGCGCGAACACCGGGGAGCTGTTTTTT
many,TRBJ1-2,.,TRBV5-5,CASSPRDTLDYGYTF,TGTGCCAGCAGCCCGCGGGACACCCTGGACTATGGCTACACCTTC
many,TRBJ2-5,.,TRBV4-2,CASSHREGQSQETQYF,TGTGCCAGCAGCCATAGGGAAGGGCAGTCCCAAGAGACCCAGTACTTC
many,TRBJ2-1,TRBD1,TRBV19,CASSIASLGQASEQFF,TGTGCCAGTAGTATAGCTAGCCTGGGACAGGCCAGTGAGCAGTTCTTC
few,TRBJ2-1,TRBD2,TRBV20-1,CSASGGASYNEQFF,TGCAGTGCTAGCGGGGGGGCCTCCTACAATGAGCAGTTCTTC
many,TRBJ2-1,TRBD2,TRBV5-4,CASSSSTSGGQNEQFF,TGTGCCAGCAGCTCCTCGACTAGCGGGGGACAAAATGAGCAGTTCTTC
many,TRBJ2-1,.,TRBV12-3/TRBV12-4,CASSLSYPRRYNEQFF,TGTGCCAGCAGTTTATCGTACCCGAGAAGGTACAATGAGCAGTTCTTC
many,TRBJ1-1,.,TRBV6-1,CASTAWRSRNTEAFF,TGTGCCAGCACTGCCTGGCGGAGCCGGAACACTGAAGCTTTCTTT